The 18 T cell receptor beta chains listed next were all sequenced from one sample in a study of beta chain features in type 1 diabetes listed by TCRdb under 2018. The library relied on the immunoSEQ multiplex PCR assay. The entire amount of isolated RNA was reverse transcribed using the High Capacity cDNA Reverse Transcription Kit, so the sequenced TCRB transcripts were expressed ones. Held by TCRdb, this immuneACCESS table contains in-frame sequences only and omits some clones. Under half of the omission traces to an unresolved V gene where checked; the cause of the rest is unknown. The sample table shows under 300,000 clones, and 7% to 9% are seen once. The ten largest clonotypes hold roughly 1% of the sample. The specimen sequenced was central memory CD4+ T cells from blood. The receptors derive from a woman in her late teens or twenties in good health.

This clone was counted between two and nine times. This chain links TRBV7-2 with TRBJ2-5; TRBD2 is a possible D gene (5 bases). Per germline, CDR1 SGHTA and CDR2 FQGNSA. With 2 bases removed from V and 5 bases from J, the gap between germline ends came to 15 bases. The CDR3 has 15 amino acids. CDR3 protein: CASSLSVGREETQYF. CDR3 nucleotide sequence: TGTGCCAGCAGCTTAAGTGTGGGAAGGGAGGAGACCCAGTACTTC. The full variable domain, rest sourced from reference TRBV7-2 and TRBJ2-5, is GAGVSQSPSNKVTEKGKDVELRCDPISGHTALYWYRQSLGQGLEFLIYFQGNSAPDKSGLPSDRFSAERTGGSVSTLTIQRTQQEDSAVYLCASSLSVGREETQYFGPGTRLLVL.

V usage is TRBV7-8 and J usage is TRBJ1-1; D not certain. The germline V gene has CDR1 SGHVS and CDR2 FQNEAQ. CDR3 length: 13 residues. The V end was cut by 4 bases, the J end by 4 bases, with 10 bases between. CDR3 sequence: CASSSFDGTEAFF. The CDR3, as DNA: TGTGCCAGCAGCTCCTTTGATGGCACTGAAGCTTTCTTT.

This sequence joins TRBV11-1 and TRBJ1-5; TRBD1 matches 9 bases. The CDR3 is 16 amino acids. Trimming cost V 1 base and J 11 bases; bases outside gene matches: 12. CDR1 SGHAT and CDR2 FQDESV come from the germline V gene (reference sequence). The CDR3 bases are TGTGCCAGCAGCTTAGGGACAGGGGTACGATCGGATACCCAGCATTTT. It is translated as CASSLGTGVRSDTQHF.

This clone was counted between two and nine times. This specimen includes other DNA sequences encoding the same CDR3. The rearrangement uses TRBV7-2 and TRBJ1-5, with a weak D call TRBD1 (6 bases). The ends were cut back, 5 bases at V and 0 bases at J, with 11 bases in the middle. Germline assignment: CDR1 SGHTA and CDR2 FQGNSA. The CDR3 totals 15 residues. The CDR3 nucleotides are TGTGCCAGCAGCCTCGGACAGCTTAGCAATCAGCCCCAGCATTTT. Amino acids: CASSLGQLSNQPQHF.

V usage is TRBV28 and J usage is TRBJ1-2, with D tentatively TRBD1 (5 bases). The CDR3 has 12 amino acids. The V and J ends lost 7 bases and 12 bases respectively, with 18 bases between them. Per germline, CDR1 MDHEN and CDR2 SYDVKM. CDR3 sequence: CASNLGQGLNTF. CDR3 nucleotide sequence: TGTGCCAGCAACTTAGGGCAGGGCCTAAACACCTTC.

This clone was recorded a few times. The chain couples TRBV15 to TRBJ1-1; no clear D gene. The CDR3 extends over 12 amino acids. The V end was cut by 8 bases, the J end by 5 bases, with 12 bases between. In germline, CDR1 is LNHNV, CDR2 YYDKDF (reference sequence). The chain's CDR3 is CATALRQTEAFF. The CDR3 bases are TGTGCCACCGCACTCCGGCAGACTGAAGCTTTCTTT.

This chain connects TRBV7-9 to TRBJ1-6; maybe TRBD1 (6 bases). Trimming stripped 7 bases from V and 3 bases from J, with 10 bases between. Germline V gene sequence: CDR1 SEHNR, CDR2 FQNEAQ (reference sequence). The CDR3 is made up of 14 amino acids. The chain's CDR3 is CASMKDSYNSPLHF. The CDR3 coding sequence is TGTGCCAGCATGAAGGACAGCTATAATTCACCCCTCCACTTT. The whole variable domain, filled in from reference TRBV7-9 and TRBJ1-6, reads DTGVSQNPRHKITKRGQNVTFRCDPISEHNRLYWYRQTLGQGPEFLTYFQNEAQLEKSRLLSDRFSAERPKGSFSTLEIQRTEQGDSAMYLCASMKDSYNSPLHFGNGTRLTVT.

Ten or more counts support this clone. This sequence joins TRBV6-6 and TRBJ2-7; D remains ambiguous. V lost 2 bases and J 1 base, leaving 15 bases between the germline ends. The germline CDR1 and CDR2 sequences are MNHNY and SVGAGI (reference sequence). This CDR3 has 16 residues. The CDR3 DNA follows: TGTGCCAGCAGTTACCTCACTCTAAGCAGATCCTACGAGCAGTACTTC. Translating it yields CASSYLTLSRSYEQYF.

Remarks on this clone: Other DNA sequences in the sample encode the same CDR3. This chain connects TRBV7-2 to TRBJ2-3; TRBD2 matches 7 bases. Per the germline V gene, CDR1 is SGHTA and CDR2 is FQGNSA. J was trimmed by 4 bases and V by 2 bases; bases with no gene match: 3. The CDR3 is made up of 14 amino acids. Here the CDR3 DNA reads TGTGCCAGCAGCTTACGGGCGGGGGCAGATACGCAGTATTTT. Its protein product is CASSLRAGADTQYF.

This clone was seen a handful of times. The identical CDR3 is also encoded by other nucleotide sequences in the sample. This sequence joins TRBV5-1 and TRBJ1-2; no definite D call. This CDR3 contains 14 residues. V was cut by 0 bases and J by 3 bases, with 9 bases left in between. Per germline, CDR1 SGHRS and CDR2 YFSETQ. The CDR3, as DNA: TGCGCCAGCAGCTTGGAAACCGGAGACTATGGCTACACCTTC. This codes for CASSLETGDYGYTF.

The rearrangement uses TRBV7-2 and TRBJ1-3; 7 nucleotides align to TRBD1. Germline loops: CDR1 SGHTA, CDR2 FQGNSA. V shed 5 bases, J shed 2 bases, and the junction held 6 bases outside the gene matches. This CDR3 spans 15 amino acids. For the CDR3, the DNA is TGTGCCAGCAGCCGAACCCAGGGGGCTGGAAACACCATATATTTT. Translated: CASSRTQGAGNTIYF. Full variable domain (rest looked up from reference TRBV7-2 and TRBJ1-3): GAGVSQSPSNKVTEKGKDVELRCDPISGHTALYWYRQSLGQGLEFLIYFQGNSAPDKSGLPSDRFSAERTGGSVSTLTIQRTQQEDSAVYLCASSRTQGAGNTIYFGEGSWLTVV.

Ten or more counts support this clone. J is TRBJ2-1 and V is TRBV7-2; 8 bases line up with TRBD1. The CDR3 has 15 residues. The trim removed 3 bases at V and 6 bases at J, leaving 7 bases unmatched. Germline-derived CDR1 and CDR2 are SGHTA and FQGNSA. CDR3: CASSFQGGTGNEQFF. The CDR3 bases are TGTGCCAGCAGCTTTCAAGGCGGGACAGGCAATGAGCAGTTCTTC.

In its sample, this clone was seen many times. J is TRBJ1-4 and V is TRBV7-9; D call uncertain. The CDR3 loop spans 14 amino acids. Germline V gives CDR1 SEHNR, CDR2 FQNEAQ (reference sequence). V lost 3 bases, J lost 5 bases, and 10 bases lay in between. This CDR3 reads CASSFLQANEKLFF. The CDR3 nucleotides read TGTGCCAGCAGCTTTCTGCAGGCAAATGAAAAACTGTTTTTT.

The sample holds many counts of this clone. This rearrangement joins TRBV7-2 to TRBJ2-7, with 7 bases fitting TRBD1. The CDR3 covers 12 residues. Germline V lookup: CDR1 SGHTA, CDR2 FQGNSA. The V and J ends lost 8 bases and 2 bases, in that order; junction bases with no gene match: 3. CDR3 protein: CASEGAPYEQYF. The CDR3 DNA sequence: TGTGCCAGCGAGGGGGCTCCCTACGAGCAGTACTTC.

The chain joins TRBV7-6 to TRBJ1-2; D remains ambiguous. Deletions cut 5 bases from V and 2 bases from J, with 12 bases between. The CDR3 sequence is 14 residues long. From germline, CDR1 is SGHVS and CDR2 FNYEAQ. The chain's CDR3 is CASSPRESNYGYTF. As DNA, the CDR3 is TGTGCCAGCAGCCCGAGGGAATCAAACTATGGCTACACCTTC. Looking up the rest from reference TRBV7-6 and TRBJ1-2 gives the full variable domain: GAGVSQSPRYKVTKRGQDVALRCDPISGHVSLYWYRQALGQGPEFLTYFNYEAQQDKSGLPNDRFSAERPEGSISTLTIQRTEQRDSAMYRCASSPRESNYGYTFGSGTRLTVV.

J is TRBJ1-2 and V is TRBV14; 7 nucleotides line up with TRBD1. J lost 4 bases, V lost 5 bases, and 7 bases had no gene match. This CDR3 is built from 14 residues. The germline gives CDR1 SGHDN, CDR2 FVKESK. The CDR3 DNA reads TGTGCCAGCAGCTCCCAGACAGGGAGCTATGGCTACACCTTC. This encodes CASSSQTGSYGYTF.

The chain has TRBV13 and TRBJ2-3; 10 positions match TRBD2. There are 16 residues in the CDR3. V dropped 1 base and J dropped 4; count of bases not matched to a gene: 5. The germline V gene encodes CDR1 PRHDT and CDR2 FYEKMQ (reference sequence). In nucleotides, the CDR3 is TGTGCCAGCAGCTTAGTGGGAGCGGGGGGGCCAGATACGCAGTATTTT. This translates into CASSLVGAGGPDTQYF. Variable domain in full (rest from reference TRBV13 and TRBJ2-3): AAGVIQSPRHLIKEKRETATLKCYPIPRHDTVYWYQQGPGQDPQFLISFYEKMQSDKGSIPDRFSAQQFSDYHSELNMSSLELGDSALYFCASSLVGAGGPDTQYFGPGTRLTVL.

The chain employs TRBV30 and TRBJ2-7, with 7 positions matching TRBD1. This CDR3 is built from 14 residues. Germline trimming cut 2 bases from V and 5 bases from J; bases unmatched to any gene: 9. Germline assignment: CDR1 GTSNPN and CDR2 SVGIG (reference sequence). This chain's CDR3 is CAWSKVTGVHEQYF. The DNA for the CDR3 is TGTGCCTGGAGTAAGGTTACAGGGGTCCACGAGCAGTACTTC.